This T cell receptor beta chain was recovered during a study of blood T cells in healthy people across ages. This clonotype has just a few counts. The V gene lost 4 bases and the J gene lost 9 bases, with 16 bases spanning the gap. Germline-derived CDR1 and CDR2 are SEHNR and FQNEAQ (reference sequence). The CDR3 consists of 15 residues. Every donor gave roughly 9.2 milliliters of peripheral blood. The use of a sample-barcoded 5' primer and a J-beta primer mix characterized a second PCR of about 7 to 12 cycles. TCRdb passed the 5' RACE reads through MiXCR, listing each CDR3 protein once. The profile shows some 1.7 million distinct CDR3 sequences, 28% of them singletons.

The TCR originated in a woman aged 25 to 39 in good health. Sequenced input: blood. V and J are TRBV7-9 and TRBJ1-6; tentative D call: TRBD1 (5 bases). The CDR3 DNA sequence: TGTGCCAGCAGCTCCGGACTGGCCGGGGGTTCACCCCTCCACTTT. Its translation: CASSSGLAGGSPLHF. Based on the CDR3 plus reference TRBV7-9 and TRBJ1-6, the full variable domain is DTGVSQNPRHKITKRGQNVTFRCDPISEHNRLYWYRQTLGQGPEFLTYFQNEAQLEKSRLLSDRFSAERPKGSFSTLEIQRTEQGDSAMYLCASSSGLAGGSPLHFGNGTRLTVT.